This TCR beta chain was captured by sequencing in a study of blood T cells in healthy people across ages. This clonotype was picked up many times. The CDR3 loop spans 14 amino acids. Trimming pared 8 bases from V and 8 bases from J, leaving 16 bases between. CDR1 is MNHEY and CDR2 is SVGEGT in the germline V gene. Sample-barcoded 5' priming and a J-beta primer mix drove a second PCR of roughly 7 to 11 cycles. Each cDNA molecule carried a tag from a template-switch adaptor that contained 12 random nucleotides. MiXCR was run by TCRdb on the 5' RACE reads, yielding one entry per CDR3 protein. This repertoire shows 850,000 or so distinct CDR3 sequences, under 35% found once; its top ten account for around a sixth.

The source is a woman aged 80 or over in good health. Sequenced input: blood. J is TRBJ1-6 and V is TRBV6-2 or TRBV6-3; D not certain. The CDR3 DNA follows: TGTGCCAGCGTCGGATCAGGCGCTTATTCACCCCTCCACTTT. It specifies CASVGSGAYSPLHF.